These 22 T cell receptor beta chains share one sample of origin, sequenced in a study of blood T cell repertoires in COVID-19 (dated by TCRdb to about 2020). Library prep was done by the immunoSEQ multiplex PCR assay. In its TCRdb copy, this immuneACCESS table keeps in-frame sequences only and misses some clones. Where compared with another copy, unresolved V genes explain less than half of these, and the others have no known cause. For this sample there are some 200,000 clones; 80% appear just once. Jointly, the top ten make up approximately 7.4% of the sample. Sequenced material: PBMCs or T cells enriched from blood (not recorded which). All receptors derive from a woman aged 35 to 49 with acute COVID-19.

In its sample, this clone was seen a few times. This chain uses TRBV4-3 with TRBJ1-6; 12 positions match TRBD1. The CDR3 spans 15 residues. Per the germline V gene, CDR1 is LGHNA and CDR2 is YSLEER. Trimming at V came to 4 bases and at J to 9 bases, leaving 4 bases not matched to a gene. The CDR3 nucleotides are TGCGCCAGCAGCCGAGGGACAGGGGGCAGTTCACCCCTCCACTTT. Amino acids: CASSRGTGGSSPLHF.

The V gene is TRBV7-3, the J gene TRBJ2-7; 14 bases line up with TRBD2. After removal of 5 bases from V and 7 bases from J, the junction contained 10 bases not matched to a gene. CDR3 length equals 16 residues. Per germline, CDR1 SGHTA and CDR2 FQGTGA. The CDR3 spells CASSPRTSGRSWEQYF. In DNA form, the CDR3 reads TGTGCCAGCAGCCCACGGACTAGCGGGAGGTCCTGGGAGCAGTACTTC.

The chain joins TRBV28 to TRBJ1-2; 7 bases line up with TRBD1. V lost 5 bases, J lost 8 bases, and 8 bases stayed unmatched. Germline values: CDR1 MDHEN, CDR2 SYDVKM. The CDR3 consists of 13 residues. CDR3 in amino acids: CASSAGQPRGYTF. The CDR3 coding sequence is TGTGCCAGCAGTGCGGGACAGCCTCGGGGCTACACCTTC.

The chain carries TRBV28 and TRBJ2-3; D gene unclear. V lost 4 bases and J 8 bases, leaving 10 bases between the germline ends. There are 12 residues in the CDR3. CDR1 and CDR2 from the germline V gene are MDHEN and SYDVKM. This chain's CDR3 is CASSSLLLTQYF. The CDR3 region has the DNA TGTGCCAGCAGTTCCTTATTACTTACGCAGTATTTT.

This chain connects TRBV19 to TRBJ1-1; 8 bases line up with TRBD1. The germline V gene has CDR1 LNHDA and CDR2 SQIVND (reference sequence). Germline trimming cut 6 bases from V and 4 bases from J; bases unmatched to any gene: 4. The CDR3 sequence is 13 residues long. Here the CDR3 DNA reads TGTGCCAGTAGACTTACAGGGGGCACTGAAGCTTTCTTT. Translation gives CASRLTGGTEAFF. Together with reference TRBV19 and TRBJ1-1, the CDR3 gives the full variable domain: DGGITQSPKYLFRKEGQNVTLSCEQNLNHDAMYWYRQDPGQGLRLIYYSQIVNDFQKGDIAEGYSVSREKKESFPLTVTSAQKNPTAFYLCASRLTGGTEAFFGQGTRLTVV.

Only a few counts were recorded for this clone. V usage is TRBV7-6 and J usage is TRBJ1-3, with 7 bases lining up with TRBD1. The V segment lost 5 bases and the J segment 4 bases; nucleotides outside the gene matches: 14. The CDR3 sequence is 17 residues long. Germline-derived CDR1 and CDR2 are SGHVS and FNYEAQ. This CDR3 is CASSPMDRYKVGNTIYF. CDR3 DNA: TGTGCCAGCAGCCCCATGGACAGGTATAAGGTGGGAAACACCATATATTTT. Filled out from reference TRBV7-6 and TRBJ1-3, the complete variable domain reads GAGVSQSPRYKVTKRGQDVALRCDPISGHVSLYWYRQALGQGPEFLTYFNYEAQQDKSGLPNDRFSAERPEGSISTLTIQRTEQRDSAMYRCASSPMDRYKVGNTIYFGEGSWLTVV.

This rearrangement joins TRBV19 to TRBJ1-3, with D perhaps TRBD1 (5 bases). Deletions cut 2 bases from V and 0 bases from J, with 8 bases between. CDR3 length: 15 residues. Germline-derived CDR1 and CDR2 are LNHDA and SQIVND (reference sequence). CDR3 sequence reads: CASSIKGPSGNTIYF. As DNA, the CDR3 is TGTGCCAGTAGTATAAAGGGGCCCTCTGGAAACACCATATATTTT.

The V and J genes are TRBV4-1 and TRBJ1-3, with 12 bases matching TRBD1. The CDR3 covers 20 residues. Germline CDR1 is MGHRA and CDR2 is YSYEKL. J was trimmed by 5 bases and V by 1 base; bases with no gene match: 15. CDR3 nucleotide sequence: TGCGCCAGCAGCCAAGTCCGAGGGACAGGGGGCGAAAGGAGTAGAAACACCATATATTTT. Protein product: CASSQVRGTGGERSRNTIYF.

In its sample, this clone was seen many times. V usage is TRBV27 and J usage is TRBJ2-2; possibly TRBD1 for D (6 bases). Germline CDR1 reads MNHEY; CDR2 reads SMNVEV (reference sequence). V was shortened by 4 bases and J by 4 bases, with 16 bases between the two germline ends. This CDR3 contains 16 residues. In nucleotides, the CDR3 is TGTGCCAGCAGTTCAACTTTCGACAGGAGCACCGGGGAGCTGTTTTTT. Translation: CASSSTFDRSTGELFF.

The V gene is TRBV27, the J gene TRBJ1-5, with 10 bases aligning to TRBD1. The J segment lost 7 bases and the V segment lost 6 bases, leaving 15 bases of the junction unmatched. The length of the CDR3 is 17 residues. Germline CDR1 reads MNHEY; CDR2 reads SMNVEV (reference sequence). CDR3 loop: CASRDTDRGRILQPQHF. DNA for the CDR3: TGTGCCAGCAGGGATACTGACAGGGGGCGAATACTCCAGCCCCAGCATTTT.

The chain employs TRBV30 and TRBJ1-3, with D possibly matching TRBD1 (5 bases). The V gene lost 3 bases and the J gene lost 1 base, with 13 bases spanning the gap. The CDR3 extends over 15 amino acids. Per the germline V gene, CDR1 is GTSNPN and CDR2 is SVGIG (reference sequence). CDR3 nucleotide sequence: TGTGCCTGGAGGGGATCGACAGCATCTGGAAACACCATATATTTT. Protein sequence: CAWRGSTASGNTIYF.

The V and J genes are TRBV25-1 and TRBJ2-3; TRBD2 aligns across 12 bases. The CDR3 length is 14 residues. CDR1 is MGHDK, CDR2 SYGVNS, per germline. The ends lost 10 bases at V and 2 bases at J; junction bases unmatched: 4. The DNA for the CDR3 is TGTGCCACCGGACTAGCGGGGTACACAGATACGCAGTATTTT. This gives the protein CATGLAGYTDTQYF.

V gene TRBV11-2 combines with J gene TRBJ2-1; 12 bases align to TRBD2. Germline V gene sequence: CDR1 SGHAT, CDR2 FQNNGV. Trimming took 1 base from V and 8 from J; bases not matched to a gene: 6. The CDR3 totals 16 residues. CDR3 amino acids: CASSLAASGRGHEQFF. The CDR3, as DNA: TGTGCCAGCAGCTTAGCGGCTAGCGGGAGGGGCCATGAGCAGTTCTTC.

This sequence joins TRBV5-1 and TRBJ2-7; TRBD1 might be the D (6 bases). Trimming stripped 0 bases from V and 0 bases from J, with 10 bases between. There are 15 residues in the CDR3. Germline loops: CDR1 SGHRS, CDR2 YFSETQ. CDR3 DNA sequence: TGCGCCAGCAGCTTGGAGGGGGACCGCTCCTACGAGCAGTACTTC. Amino acids: CASSLEGDRSYEQYF.

In DNA form, the CDR3 reads TGTGCCAGCAGTTACTCGGTAGGAGTCGGAACCGGGGAGCTGTTTTTT. This codes for CASSYSVGVGTGELFF. The rearrangement uses TRBV6-5 and TRBJ2-2; D remains unclear. Trimming took off 0 bases at V and 5 bases at J, with 13 bases between the two ends. Germline assignment: CDR1 MNHEY and CDR2 SVGAGI. CDR3 size: 16 residues.

This chain links TRBV28 with TRBJ1-2; 7 bases match TRBD1. The CDR3 has 14 amino acids. V shed 5 bases and J 3 bases; nucleotides not matched to a gene: 6. CDR1 and CDR2 (germline): MDHEN, SYDVKM. Written as DNA, the CDR3 is TGTGCCAGCAGTCCCGGGACAGAGTACTATGGCTACACCTTC. Translation: CASSPGTEYYGYTF.

The rearrangement links TRBV14 to TRBJ1-6, with D possibly matching TRBD1 (5 bases). Trimming removed 1 base at V and 10 bases at J, with 8 bases between. Germline values: CDR1 SGHDN, CDR2 FVKESK. The CDR3 is made up of 13 amino acids. CDR3 region: CASSQGWGSPLHF. The CDR3 nucleotides are TGTGCCAGCAGCCAAGGGTGGGGCTCACCCCTCCACTTT.

V is TRBV7-2 and J is TRBJ1-5, with 7 nucleotides matching TRBD1. CDR3 length: 14 residues. The germline gives CDR1 SGHTA, CDR2 FQGNSA. J lost 7 bases, V lost 5 bases, and 8 bases had no gene match. The CDR3 nucleotides are TGTGCCAGCAGCAGACAGGGCGTGGGGCAGCCCCAGCATTTT. As protein: CASSRQGVGQPQHF.

There are a few counts of this clone. This sequence joins TRBV10-3 and TRBJ2-7; D is ambiguous. V was cut by 4 bases and J by 5 bases, with 9 bases left in between. CDR3 length: 12 residues. Germline values: CDR1 ENHRY, CDR2 SYGVKD. The CDR3: CAISVGSNEQYF. The CDR3 DNA sequence: TGTGCCATCAGTGTGGGTAGCAACGAGCAGTACTTC.

This sequence joins TRBV3-1 (or the pseudogene TRBV3-2) and TRBJ2-5; tentatively, D is TRBD1 (6 bases). Trimming stripped 10 bases from V and 5 bases from J, with 8 bases between. Per germline, CDR1 LGHDT and CDR2 YNNKEL (reference sequence). This CDR3 contains 10 residues. CDR3 sequence reads: CATQGETQYF. CDR3 DNA sequence: TGTGCCACCCAGGGGGAGACCCAGTACTTC.

This clone was found once. The V and J genes are TRBV7-2 and TRBJ1-5, with a tentative D call TRBD1 (5 bases). This CDR3 is built from 13 residues. V was cut by 10 bases and J by 6 bases, with 16 bases left in between. Germline V lookup: CDR1 SGHTA, CDR2 FQGNSA. CDR3 sequence reads: CATGRIGAQPQHF. For the CDR3, the DNA is TGTGCCACCGGGAGGATCGGGGCTCAGCCCCAGCATTTT.

V usage is TRBV7-9 and J usage is TRBJ1-2, with TRBD1 as a possible D gene (6 bases). V shed 2 bases and J shed 4 bases, with 11 bases lying between them. Per the germline V gene, CDR1 is SEHNR and CDR2 is FQNEAQ (reference sequence). The CDR3 covers 14 residues. The CDR3 sequence: CASSLLSTGYGYTF. In DNA form, the CDR3 reads TGTGCCAGCAGCTTATTGTCGACAGGCTATGGCTACACCTTC.